This T cell receptor (beta chain) was sequenced for a study of T-cell reconstitution after alpha-beta-depleted transplantation in children. Study observations and caveats: The origin of alpha-beta T cells about two months after transplant was reportedly several hundred expanded graft clones. The study traced high day-60 TCRbeta diversity in some patients to surviving recipient T cells and thymic progenitors. Among T cells one year after transplant, newly produced cells accounted for most counts and diversity.

In germline, CDR1 is MDHEN, CDR2 SYDVKM. The V segment lost 2 bases and the J segment 4 bases; nucleotides outside the gene matches: 10. The CDR3 loop spans 16 amino acids. TCRbeta library preparation incorporated unique molecular identifiers. TCRdb reanalysed the PCR reads using MiXCR and keeps one entry per CDR3 protein. The data contain about 260,000 distinct CDR3 sequences, approximately 8.9% of them singletons. Concerning this clonotype: What it binds is not known.

The gene calls are TRBV28 and TRBJ2-7, with 8 bases lining up with TRBD1. Source: PBMCs, mostly from graft donor cells, taken 180 days after TCRalphabeta/CD19-depleted stem cell transplant. This receptor was obtained from a male patient between 5 and 17 years old who had a stem cell transplant for acute lymphoblastic leukemia, so the T cells may come from the graft donor. CDR3 DNA sequence: TGTGCCAGCAGTTTAGGGAGCAGGGGGCGGATGTACGAGCAGTACTTC. Translation: CASSLGSRGRMYEQYF. The entire variable domain, with the rest obtained from reference TRBV28 and TRBJ2-7, is as follows: DVKVTQSSRYLVKRTGEKVFLECVQDMDHENMFWYRQDPGLGLRLIYFSYDVKMKEKGDIPEGYSVSREKKERFSLILESASTNQTSMYLCASSLGSRGRMYEQYFGPGTRLTVT.